The entry below gives a single TCR beta chain sequence along with its context. What it recognizes is unknown. Deletions cut 2 bases from V and 4 bases from J, with 8 bases between. Germline lookup yields CDR1 MNHEY and CDR2 SMNVEV (reference sequence). CDR3 size: 13 residues. This specimen comes from a study of CD8+ T cells in alopecia areata. About the study: The duration of tofacitinib was 6 to 18 months, with 6 months off drug afterward. General study results and limits: It was lesional scalp, especially alopecia totalis/universalis, that showed higher clonality than normal scalp.

Sequencing templates came from extracted RNA that was reverse transcribed into cDNA. Repertoires were generated with immunoSEQ multiplex PCR, while TCRdb's copy carries only in-frame clones and drops some. The sample includes approximately 150,000 clones, 80% to 90% of them seen just once. Specimen: CD8+ T cells sorted from blood, collected at week 0. This clonotype was obtained from a human donor with alopecia areata. The V gene is TRBV27, the J gene TRBJ1-2; D perhaps matches TRBD1 (6 bases). As DNA, the CDR3 is TGTGCCAGCAGTTTACAGGGGCTCTATGGCTACACCTTC. This codes for CASSLQGLYGYTF.